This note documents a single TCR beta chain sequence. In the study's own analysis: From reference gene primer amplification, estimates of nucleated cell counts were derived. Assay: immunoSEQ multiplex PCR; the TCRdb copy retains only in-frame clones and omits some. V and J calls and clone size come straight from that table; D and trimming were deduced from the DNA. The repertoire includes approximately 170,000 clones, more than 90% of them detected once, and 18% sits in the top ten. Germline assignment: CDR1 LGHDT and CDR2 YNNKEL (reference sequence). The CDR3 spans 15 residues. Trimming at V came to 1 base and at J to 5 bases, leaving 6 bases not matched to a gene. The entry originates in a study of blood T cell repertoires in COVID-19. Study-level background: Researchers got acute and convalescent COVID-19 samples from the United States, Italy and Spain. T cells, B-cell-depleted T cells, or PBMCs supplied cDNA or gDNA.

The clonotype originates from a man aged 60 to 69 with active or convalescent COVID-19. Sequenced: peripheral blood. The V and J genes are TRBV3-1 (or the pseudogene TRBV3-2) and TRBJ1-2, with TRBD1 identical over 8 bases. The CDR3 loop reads CASSQGTGYRYGYTF. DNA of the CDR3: TGTGCCAGCAGCCAAGGGACAGGGTATAGGTATGGCTACACCTTC.